Below are 10 T cell receptor beta chains sequenced from a single sample in a study of shared clonotypes between healthy human individuals. Clones were read by immunoSEQ multiplex PCR, and TCRdb kept only the in-frame ones, dropping some. The sample lists roughly 2.6 million clones, approximately 90% occurring once. The sequencing sample was made of naive CD4+ T cells sorted from blood. Subset of the sample: CD45RA+ positively selected. The receptors shown here come from a man aged 18 to 30 in good health.

This chain links TRBV4-2 with TRBJ2-3, with D possibly matching TRBD1 (6 bases). The V gene lost 6 bases and the J gene lost 6 bases, with 13 bases spanning the gap. Germline V gene data show CDR1 as LGHNA and CDR2 as YNFKEQ. The CDR3 has 13 amino acids. The CDR3 reads CASSQTTGDTQYF. CDR3 bases: TGTGCCAGCAGTCAAACAACAGGGGATACGCAGTATTTT.

V gene TRBV7-2 combines with J gene TRBJ1-5; D might be TRBD1 (5 bases). The CDR3 is 15 amino acids. CDR1 is SGHTA, CDR2 FQGNSA, per germline. Trimming stripped 2 bases from V and 5 bases from J, with 13 bases between. CDR3 residues: CASSLIPLGDQPQHF. The CDR3 DNA reads TGTGCCAGCAGCTTAATACCGTTAGGGGATCAGCCCCAGCATTTT.

The chain combines TRBV5-1 with TRBJ1-2; 11 nucleotides match TRBD1. Germline trimming cut 3 bases from V and 4 bases from J; bases unmatched to any gene: 5. From germline, CDR1 is SGHRS and CDR2 YFSETQ. CDR3 length: 15 amino acids. The CDR3 DNA is TGCGCCAGCAGCTCTCGGACAGGGGGCCCCTATGGCTACACCTTC. Protein sequence: CASSSRTGGPYGYTF.

This chain connects TRBV27 to TRBJ2-1; 10 bases map to TRBD2. Germline V gene sequence: CDR1 MNHEY, CDR2 SMNVEV (reference sequence). J was trimmed by 15 bases and V by 5 bases; bases with no gene match: 7. The CDR3 is 12 residues long. For the CDR3, the DNA is TGTGCCAGCAGTAGCGGGAGGGCCTCCCCGTTCTTC. This codes for CASSSGRASPFF.

The rearrangement uses TRBV5-1 and TRBJ1-4, with D uncertain. CDR1 SGHRS and CDR2 YFSETQ come from the germline V gene. V shed 4 bases and J shed 0 bases, with 7 bases lying between them. The CDR3 length is 14 residues. In nucleotides, the CDR3 is TGCGCCAGCAGCGAGGGTGCAACTAATGAAAAACTGTTTTTT. Translating it yields CASSEGATNEKLFF.

The J gene is TRBJ2-7, the V gene TRBV19; TRBD1 agrees at 9 bases. Germline CDR1 and CDR2: LNHDA and SQIVND (reference sequence). Unmatched junction bases numbered 11, after V lost 5 bases and J lost 3 bases. The CDR3 consists of 16 residues. The CDR3 DNA is TGTGCCAGTAGTTACGAGGAATCGACAGGGGGCTACGAGCAGTACTTC. Residues: CASSYEESTGGYEQYF. The full variable domain, rest sourced from reference TRBV19 and TRBJ2-7, is DGGITQSPKYLFRKEGQNVTLSCEQNLNHDAMYWYRQDPGQGLRLIYYSQIVNDFQKGDIAEGYSVSREKKESFPLTVTSAQKNPTAFYLCASSYEESTGGYEQYFGPGTRLTVT.

This chain links TRBV5-6 with TRBJ2-5; unclear D gene. CDR3 size: 17 residues. Germline CDR1 is SGHDT and CDR2 is YYEEEE. V was shortened by 0 bases and J by 3 bases, with 18 bases between the two germline ends. The CDR3, as DNA: TGTGCCAGCAGCTTGGCCTATAGTTCAGTCACGAAAGAGACCCAGTACTTC. Translated, it gives CASSLAYSSVTKETQYF. Full variable domain (outside the CDR3, taken from reference TRBV5-6 and TRBJ2-5): DAGVTQSPTHLIKTRGQQVTLRCSPKSGHDTVSWYQQALGQGPQFIFQYYEEEERQRGNFPDRFSGHQFPNYSSELNVNALLLGDSALYLCASSLAYSSVTKETQYFGPGTRLLVL.

Only a few counts were recorded for this clone. The CDR3 protein is CASSSMENTEAFF. The DNA of the CDR3 is TGTGCCAGCAGCTCGATGGAGAACACTGAAGCTTTCTTT. The J gene is TRBJ1-1, the V gene TRBV7-6; D is unclear. The CDR3 has 13 residues. Trimming cost V 4 bases and J 1 base, with 7 bases left between them. Germline loops: CDR1 SGHVS, CDR2 FNYEAQ.

Remarks on this clone: At the DNA level, this CDR3 is encoded by other sequences in the same sample as well. V and J are TRBV10-1 and TRBJ2-1; 7 bases agree with TRBD2. This CDR3 comprises 16 residues. Germline CDR1 reads WNHNN; CDR2 reads SYGVQD (reference sequence). V lost 0 bases to trimming and J lost 0 bases; unmatched junction nucleotides: 2. CDR3 region: CASSESGGSSYNEQFF. Written as DNA, the CDR3 is TGCGCCAGCAGTGAGTCGGGCGGGAGCTCCTACAATGAGCAGTTCTTC.

The CDR3 DNA sequence: TGTGCCAGCAAAGGGGCAGCGGAGACCCAGTACTTC. Its protein is CASKGAAETQYF. V and J are TRBV28 and TRBJ2-5; weak D call: TRBD1 (5 bases). CDR1 MDHEN and CDR2 SYDVKM come from the germline V gene. The CDR3 loop spans 12 amino acids. V lost 7 bases to trimming and J lost 5 bases, with 11 bases between them. Combining the CDR3 with reference TRBV28 and TRBJ2-5 gives the whole variable domain DVKVTQSSRYLVKRTGEKVFLECVQDMDHENMFWYRQDPGLGLRLIYFSYDVKMKEKGDIPEGYSVSREKKERFSLILESASTNQTSMYLCASKGAAETQYFGPGTRLLVL.